A selection of T cell receptor beta chains follows, all from one sample in a study of long-term antiretroviral therapy in people with HIV. Libraries were prepared by immunoSEQ multiplex PCR; TCRdb keeps only in-frame clonotypes and omits some of them. This sample has around 16,000 clones, with about 80% found just once. Material: unsorted PBMCs, obtained just before starting antiretroviral therapy. The receptors come from a man in his forties or fifties with HIV. CDR3s include the opening cysteine and the closing phenylalanine or tryptophan. Each record gives: D gene, J gene, V gene, clone size, CDR3 DNA, CDR3 protein. The D gene is left open where the match is weak. Where a row states a size, it is once, few, many or the class of an expanded clone; other rows omit it.

>.|TRBJ1-1|TRBV6-5|.
TGTGCCAGCAGCTGGACAAAAATGAACACTGAAGCTTTCTTT
CASSWTKMNTEAFF
>TRBD1|TRBJ1-5|TRBV10-2|.
TGCGCCAGCAGTCTCGACAGGGCCAATCAGCCCCAGCATTTT
CASSLDRANQPQHF
>TRBD1|TRBJ2-5|TRBV2|.
TGTGCCAGCAGGCGTCCCGGGACAGGGAGCGAGACCCAGTACTTC
CASRRPGTGSETQYF
>TRBD1|TRBJ2-2|TRBV18|.
TGTGCCAGCTCACCATTCACCGGGACAGGGCACACCGGGGAGCTGTTTTTT
CASSPFTGTGHTGELFF
>.|TRBJ1-5|TRBV19|.
TGTGCCAGTAGTCAGGGCGGCAATCAGCCCCAGCATTTT
CASSQGGNQPQHF
>.|TRBJ1-3|TRBV10-2|.
TGCGCCAGCAGCGAGGAGGTTCCCTCTGGAAACACCATATATTTT
CASSEEVPSGNTIYF
>.|TRBJ2-2|TRBV11-3|few
TGTGCCAGCAGCTTAGCCGCAGGCTCGAACACCGGGGAGCTGTTTTTT
CASSLAAGSNTGELFF
>TRBD2|TRBJ2-1|TRBV5-1|.
TGCGCCAGCAGCCTGCGGGAGGGCCTGCACAATGAGCAGTTCTTC
CASSLREGLHNEQFF
>.|TRBJ2-1|TRBV7-8|few
TGTGCCAGCAGCTTATTTCTAGGTGAGCAGTTCTTC
CASSLFLGEQFF
>.|TRBJ1-4|TRBV9|few
TGTGCCAGCAGCGTCGGGACTCTAATGGGCGAAAAACTGTTTTTT
CASSVGTLMGEKLFF
>TRBD1|TRBJ2-3|TRBV19|.
TGTGCCAGTAGCAGGACAGGGAGCACAGATACGCAGTATTTT
CASSRTGSTDTQYF
>.|TRBJ2-7|TRBV30|.
TGTGCCTGGAGTTTTCCAGGGTACTACGAGCAGTACTTC
CAWSFPGYYEQYF
>TRBD1|TRBJ1-2|TRBV29-1|.
TGCAGCGTTGGACCCCCTGACAGGGATGGCTACACCTTC
CSVGPPDRDGYTF
>.|TRBJ1-5|TRBV6-6|.
TGTGCCAGCAGTACTACCCCGGGACTTAGCAATCAGCCCCAGCATTTT
CASSTTPGLSNQPQHF
>TRBD1|TRBJ2-1|TRBV5-4|.
TGTGCCAGCAGCCCCCAAAGGACAGGGGGGGGGTTTTACAATGAGCAGTTCTTC
CASSPQRTGGGFYNEQFF
>.|TRBJ1-2|TRBV6-1|once
TGTGCCAGCAGTGAAGTTGGGGTGGGCTACACCTTC
CASSEVGVGYTF
>.|TRBJ1-2|TRBV9|.
TGTGCCAGCAGCGACATCTATGGCTACACCTTC
CASSDIYGYTF
>.|TRBJ1-2|TRBV5-6|.
TGTGCCAGCAGCTTGGGTAGGGAGGTCGGTGGCTACACCTTC
CASSLGREVGGYTF
>.|TRBJ2-3|TRBV28|.
TGTGCCAGCACCCTTAGCGGTGATAGCACAGATACGCAGTATTTT
CASTLSGDSTDTQYF
>.|TRBJ1-4|TRBV7-8|.
TGTGCCAGCAGCCTTTCACATGCAACTAATGAAAAACTGTTTTTT
CASSLSHATNEKLFF
>.|TRBJ1-1|TRBV9|.
TGTGCCAGCAGCGTTGACCATCGGGCTGAAGCTTTCTTT
CASSVDHRAEAFF
>TRBD1|TRBJ2-7|TRBV5-8|.
TGTGCCAGCCGGGACAGGGAGGGACTCGGTAGCTCCTACGAGCAGTACTTC
CASRDREGLGSSYEQYF
>.|TRBJ2-7|TRBV6-5|.
TGTGCCAGCAGTCGGGGGGACAGTCTGGAGCAGTACTTC
CASSRGDSLEQYF
>TRBD2|TRBJ2-7|TRBV4-1|.
TGCGCCAGCAGCCAAGCGGGAGGGCTGTACTTC
CASSQAGGLYF
>.|TRBJ2-5|TRBV7-6|.
TGTGCCAGCAGCGCCAGGTACCAAGAGACCCAGTACTTC
CASSARYQETQYF
>.|TRBJ2-7|TRBV27|large
TGTGCCAGCAGTCCCCAGGGGATAAGCGAGCAGTACTTC
CASSPQGISEQYF
>.|TRBJ2-1|TRBV5-6|.
TGTGCCAGCAGCTTGGGGGGCACGAAAGTGCAGTTCTTC
CASSLGGTKVQFF
>.|TRBJ2-1|TRBV5-6|.
TGTGCCAGCAGCTTGGCCGAGGCGGGTATAGCCTACAATGAGCAGTTCTTC
CASSLAEAGIAYNEQFF
>TRBD1|TRBJ1-5|TRBV4-1|.
TGCGCCAGCAGCCAAGGCCCGGGACAGGCGGCCAATCAGCCCCAGCATTTT
CASSQGPGQAANQPQHF
>TRBD1|TRBJ2-7|TRBV4-1|.
TGCGCCAGCAGCCAGGGACAGGGGGCAATATACGAGCAGTACTTC
CASSQGQGAIYEQYF
>.|TRBJ2-2|TRBV11-2|.
TGTGCCAGCAGCCCCTTTGATGGCGGGGAGCTGTTTTTT
CASSPFDGGELFF
>.|TRBJ2-5|TRBV10-3|medium-sized
TGTGCCATCAGTGAGCTATCAGGGGTAGAGACCCAGTACTTC
CAISELSGVETQYF
>TRBD2|TRBJ2-2|TRBV7-6|.
TGTGCCAGCAGCTTAGGGACTAGCGGGAGCACCGGGGAGCTGTTTTTT
CASSLGTSGSTGELFF
>.|TRBJ2-3|TRBV5-3|.
TGTGCCAGAAGCTTGGGGGCAGATACGCAGTATTTT
CARSLGADTQYF
>TRBD1|TRBJ1-5|TRBV2|.
TGTGCCAGCAGCTCGACAGGGGTTGAATCTCAGCCCCAGCATTTT
CASSSTGVESQPQHF
>.|TRBJ1-6|TRBV7-3|.
TGTGCCAGCAGCAACCCGCAGTCGGCAGGGATAAATTCACCCCTCCACTTT
CASSNPQSAGINSPLHF
>.|TRBJ2-3|TRBV27|.
TGTGCCAGCAGTTTAAATTTCGGCACAGATACGCAGTATTTT
CASSLNFGTDTQYF
>TRBD1|TRBJ2-7|TRBV4-1|medium-sized
TGCGCCAGCAGCCAAGAGGGTGGCTTTGTCGGGACAGAAGCCTACGAGCAGTACTTC
CASSQEGGFVGTEAYEQYF
>.|TRBJ1-5|TRBV12-5|.
TGTGCTAGTGGTTTGGTACAAGGGCATCAGCCCCAGCATTTT
CASGLVQGHQPQHF
>.|TRBJ1-1|TRBV19|.
TGTGCCAGTAGTATAGCGGCGAAAGCGAACACTGAAGCTTTCTTT
CASSIAAKANTEAFF